These 18 T cell receptor beta chains were sequenced from one sample in a study of regulatory T cells in long-lasting Graves disease. The time point was: newly diagnosed GD, antithyroid drugs for less than 3 months. Following extraction of RNA from PBMCs, that RNA was used to make the TCR library. CDR3-region Arm-PCR and iRepertoire HTBI primers produced the TCR beta libraries. One entry per CDR3 protein results from TCRdb running MiXCR on the multiplex PCR reads. This sample has hundreds of thousands of distinct CDR3 sequences, with roughly 16% found just once. The sample here was peripheral blood mononuclear cells (PBMCs), taken at new diagnosis, from a patient treated with antithyroid drugs. These receptors came from a female donor with Graves disease.

This clonotype was counted at least ten times. The chain carries TRBV20-1 and TRBJ1-2, with 7 bases fitting TRBD1. Trimming removed 3 bases from V and 8 bases from J; junction bases left unmatched: 15. Germline-derived CDR1 and CDR2 are DFQATT and SNEGSKA (reference sequence). The CDR3 has 15 residues. This chain's CDR3 is CSARDGRQGPMGYTF. For the CDR3, the DNA is TGCAGTGCTAGGGATGGGAGACAGGGACCTATGGGCTACACCTTC.

In its sample, this clonotype was seen many times. The CDR3, as DNA: TGTGCCAGTAGTCTGACAACTATGAACACTGAAGCTTTCTTT. As protein: CASSLTTMNTEAFF. This rearrangement joins TRBV19 to TRBJ1-1; D unclear. V lost 5 bases to trimming and J lost 0 bases, with 10 bases between them. The CDR3 loop spans 14 amino acids. Germline V lookup: CDR1 LNHDA, CDR2 SQIVND (reference sequence).

This clonotype was found a few times. V usage is TRBV9 and J usage is TRBJ2-1; no clear D. Germline V gives CDR1 SGDLS, CDR2 YYNGEE. Trimming pared 0 bases from V and 2 bases from J, leaving 9 bases between. The CDR3 covers 15 residues. The CDR3: CASSVVGVPYNEQFF. DNA of the CDR3: TGTGCCAGCAGCGTAGTAGGAGTCCCCTACAATGAGCAGTTCTTC.

A word on this clonotype: It may be a read error: a sequence one base away is much more abundant. The chain joins TRBV4-1 to TRBJ2-3; possible D gene TRBD2, 5 bases. Germline V gene sequence: CDR1 MGHRA, CDR2 YSYEKL. V was cut by 4 bases and J by 0 bases, with 14 bases left in between. The CDR3 totals 16 residues. CDR3 sequence (DNA): TGCGCCAGCAGCCGCTGGACTGGCGGGAGCACAGATACGCAGTATTTT. Translated: CASSRWTGGSTDTQYF.

This clonotype was seen repeatedly, ten times or more. The chain carries TRBV27 and TRBJ1-4; tentatively, D is TRBD1 (6 bases). The CDR3 sequence is 14 residues long. The germline V and J ends were trimmed by 6 bases and 10 bases, with 18 bases remaining between them. CDR1 is MNHEY and CDR2 is SMNVEV in the germline V gene (reference sequence). CDR3 loop: CASRSQGRGGKLFF. The CDR3 nucleotides read TGTGCCAGCAGGTCGCAGGGCAGGGGCGGAAAACTGTTTTTT. The whole variable domain, remainder taken from reference TRBV27 and TRBJ1-4, is EAQVTQNPRYLITVTGKKLTVTCSQNMNHEYMSWYRQDPGLGLRQIYYSMNVEVTDKGDVPEGYKVSRKEKRNFPLILESPSPNQTSLYFCASRSQGRGGKLFFGSGTQLSVL.

About this clonotype itself: A single base is all that separates this from a far larger clone, so a read error is likely. This is likely a read error, given that the CDR3 carries no conserved phenylalanine or tryptophan at its end. The CDR3 DNA reads as TGTGCCAGCAGCTTAGGAGGGTCTGGAAACACCATATATTCT. Its translation is CASSLGGSGNTIYS. This chain connects TRBV7-9 to TRBJ1-3; D is unresolved. Trimming cost V 1 base and J 1 base, with 5 bases left between them. CDR1 and CDR2 (germline): SEHNR, FQNEAQ (reference sequence). The CDR3 has 14 residues.

The chain is built from TRBV2 and TRBJ1-6; D may be TRBD1 (6 bases). This CDR3 spans 14 amino acids. V was clipped by 6 bases and J by 7 bases, with 13 bases between them. CDR1 is SNHLY, CDR2 FYNNEI, per germline. The CDR3 spells CASSPDRANSPLHF. The CDR3 nucleotides read TGTGCCAGCAGCCCGGACAGAGCCAATTCACCCCTCCACTTT.

This chain uses TRBV10-3 with TRBJ1-1; TRBD1 matches 10 bases. The J segment lost 1 base and the V segment lost 8 bases, leaving 1 base of the junction unmatched. Germline-derived CDR1 and CDR2 are ENHRY and SYGVKD. This CDR3 is built from 13 residues. DNA for the CDR3: TGTGCCATCTGGACAGGGGGGAACACTGAAGCTTTCTTT. Its protein product is CAIWTGGNTEAFF.

This clonotype has ten or more counts. The genes are TRBV28 and TRBJ2-7, with D possibly matching TRBD1 (6 bases). Trimming cost V 4 bases and J 0 bases, with 13 bases left between them. CDR3 length: 15 amino acids. CDR1 MDHEN and CDR2 SYDVKM come from the germline V gene. The CDR3 spells CASSSPRGSSYEQYF. The CDR3 DNA follows: TGTGCCAGCAGTTCCCCCAGGGGAAGCTCCTACGAGCAGTACTTC. Drawing the rest from reference TRBV28 and TRBJ2-7, the complete variable domain is DVKVTQSSRYLVKRTGEKVFLECVQDMDHENMFWYRQDPGLGLRLIYFSYDVKMKEKGDIPEGYSVSREKKERFSLILESASTNQTSMYLCASSSPRGSSYEQYFGPGTRLTVT.

This clonotype was seen many times. The chain joins TRBV7-9 to TRBJ2-1; D ambiguous. CDR1 and CDR2 (germline): SEHNR, FQNEAQ (reference sequence). CDR3 length: 16 residues. Trimming cost V 0 bases and J 5 bases, with 14 bases left between them. CDR3 loop: CASSLAQLPDHNEQFF. Written as DNA, the CDR3 is TGTGCCAGCAGCTTAGCCCAGCTGCCTGACCACAATGAGCAGTTCTTC.

The gene calls are TRBV5-1 and TRBJ2-7, with D possibly matching TRBD2 (5 bases). The CDR3 extends over 13 amino acids. Germline V lookup: CDR1 SGHRS, CDR2 YFSETQ. Trimming took off 4 bases at V and 4 bases at J, with 12 bases between the two ends. CDR3 in amino acids: CASSAGPLYEQYF. The CDR3 nucleotides read TGCGCCAGCAGCGCGGGTCCTCTTTACGAGCAGTACTTC.

This clonotype was recorded at least ten times. The V gene is TRBV4-1, the J gene TRBJ2-5, with D possibly TRBD2 on 6 matching bases. The germline CDR1 and CDR2 sequences are MGHRA and YSYEKL. This CDR3 has 15 residues. V dropped 0 bases and J dropped 5 bases, with 13 bases sitting between them. CDR3 residues: CASSQESAGRETQYF. CDR3 DNA sequence: TGCGCCAGCAGCCAAGAGTCGGCAGGGAGGGAGACCCAGTACTTC.

The chain couples TRBV2 to TRBJ2-2; 9 bases map to TRBD1. The CDR3 length is 14 residues. In germline, CDR1 is SNHLY, CDR2 FYNNEI. With V trimmed by 9 bases and J by 2 bases, 4 bases remained unmatched. CDR3 protein: CASRTGENTGELFF. The CDR3 DNA sequence: TGTGCCAGTCGGACAGGGGAAAACACCGGGGAGCTGTTTTTT.

This clonotype was detected many times. V usage is TRBV3-1 and J usage is TRBJ1-1; D gene unclear. Germline V lookup: CDR1 LGHDT, CDR2 YNNKEL (reference sequence). This CDR3 region has 10 residues. Trimming took 8 bases from V and 3 from J, leaving 4 bases between them. This CDR3 reads CASGDTEAFF. The CDR3 bases are TGTGCCAGCGGGGACACTGAAGCTTTCTTT.

Many counts were recorded for this clonotype. The chain employs TRBV12-5 and TRBJ2-1; 7 bases agree with TRBD2. CDR1 is LGHNT and CDR2 is FRNRAP in the germline V gene. With V trimmed by 0 bases and J by 6 bases, 5 bases remained unmatched. The CDR3 runs 15 residues. The CDR3 sequence: CASGLVHLAANEQFF. The CDR3 nucleotides are TGTGCTAGTGGTTTGGTACACCTAGCGGCCAATGAGCAGTTCTTC.

This clonotype occurred many times. J is TRBJ2-7 and V is TRBV2, with 9 bases aligning to TRBD1. Germline trimming cut 5 bases from V and 2 bases from J; bases unmatched to any gene: 7. The length of the CDR3 is 15 residues. CDR1 is SNHLY, CDR2 FYNNEI, per germline. CDR3 region: CASSYRGQGPYEQYF. The CDR3 region has the DNA TGTGCCAGCAGTTATCGTGGACAGGGGCCCTACGAGCAGTACTTC.

Ten or more counts support this clonotype. The chain recombines TRBV2 with TRBJ1-4, with 7 bases lining up with TRBD1. The CDR3 has 16 residues. Germline lookup yields CDR1 SNHLY and CDR2 FYNNEI. Trimming at V came to 9 bases and at J to 3 bases, leaving 13 bases not matched to a gene. This chain's CDR3 is CASTSETGLSNEKLFF. DNA for the CDR3: TGTGCCAGTACCTCCGAGACAGGGCTTTCTAATGAAAAACTGTTTTTT.

This sequence joins TRBV29-1 and TRBJ2-1; no reliable D call. CDR3 length: 12 amino acids. Germline assignment: CDR1 SQVTM and CDR2 ANQGSEA. V was pared by 3 bases and J by 5 bases, with 8 bases between. The CDR3 sequence is CSVDGSNNEQFF. DNA of the CDR3: TGCAGCGTTGATGGAAGCAACAATGAGCAGTTCTTC.